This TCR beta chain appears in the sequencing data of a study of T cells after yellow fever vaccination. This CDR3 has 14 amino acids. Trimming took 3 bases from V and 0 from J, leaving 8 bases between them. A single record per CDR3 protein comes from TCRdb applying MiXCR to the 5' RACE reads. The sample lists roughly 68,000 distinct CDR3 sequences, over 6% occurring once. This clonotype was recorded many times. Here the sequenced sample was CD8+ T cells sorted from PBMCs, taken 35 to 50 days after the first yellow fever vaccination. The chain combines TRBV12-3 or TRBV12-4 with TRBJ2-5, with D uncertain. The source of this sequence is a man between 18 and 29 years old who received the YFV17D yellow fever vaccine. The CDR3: CASSFPGYQETQYF. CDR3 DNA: TGTGCCAGCAGTTTCCCTGGGTACCAAGAGACCCAGTACTTC.